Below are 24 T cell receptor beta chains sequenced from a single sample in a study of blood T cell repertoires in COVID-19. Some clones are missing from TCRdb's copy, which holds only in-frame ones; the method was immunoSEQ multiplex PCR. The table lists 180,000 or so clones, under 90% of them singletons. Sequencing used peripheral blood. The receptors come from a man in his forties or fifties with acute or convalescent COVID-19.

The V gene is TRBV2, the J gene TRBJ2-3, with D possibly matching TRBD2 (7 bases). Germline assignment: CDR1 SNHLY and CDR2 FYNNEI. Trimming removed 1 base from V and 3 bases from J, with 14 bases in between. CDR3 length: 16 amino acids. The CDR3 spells CASSEGGGAGTDTQYF. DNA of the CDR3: TGTGCCAGCAGTGAAGGAGGGGGGGCAGGAACAGATACGCAGTATTTT.

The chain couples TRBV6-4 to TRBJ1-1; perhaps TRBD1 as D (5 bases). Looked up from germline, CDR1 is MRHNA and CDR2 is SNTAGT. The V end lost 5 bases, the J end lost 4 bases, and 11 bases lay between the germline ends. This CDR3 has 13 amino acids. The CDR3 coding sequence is TGTGCCAGCAGTCAGCAGGGCGGCACTGAAGCTTTCTTT. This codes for CASSQQGGTEAFF.

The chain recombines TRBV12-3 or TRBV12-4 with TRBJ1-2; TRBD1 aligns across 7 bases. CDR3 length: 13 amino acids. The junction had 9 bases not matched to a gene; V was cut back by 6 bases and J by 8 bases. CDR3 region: CASRRGGAWGYTF. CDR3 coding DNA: TGTGCCAGCAGGAGAGGGGGCGCGTGGGGCTACACCTTC.

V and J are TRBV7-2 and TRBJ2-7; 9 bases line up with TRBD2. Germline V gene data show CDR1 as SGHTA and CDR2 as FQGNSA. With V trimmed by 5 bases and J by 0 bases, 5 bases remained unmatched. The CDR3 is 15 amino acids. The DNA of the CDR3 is TGTGCCAGCAGCGAAGCGGGGGGACGCTCCTACGAGCAGTACTTC. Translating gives CASSEAGGRSYEQYF.

The CDR3 sequence is CASSYVTGVTDTQYF. The DNA for the CDR3 is TGTGCCAGCAGCTACGTGACAGGGGTCACAGATACGCAGTATTTT. The chain uses TRBV7-9 and TRBJ2-3, with 8 positions matching TRBD1. Trimming cost V 4 bases and J 2 bases; bases outside gene matches: 5. CDR1 SEHNR and CDR2 FQNEAQ come from the germline V gene (reference sequence). This CDR3 spans 15 amino acids.

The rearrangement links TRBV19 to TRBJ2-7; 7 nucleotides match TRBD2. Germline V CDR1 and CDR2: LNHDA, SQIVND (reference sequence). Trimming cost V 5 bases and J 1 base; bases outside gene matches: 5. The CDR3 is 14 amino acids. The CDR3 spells CASSDSGFSYEQYF. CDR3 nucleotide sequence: TGTGCCAGTAGTGATAGCGGGTTTTCCTACGAGCAGTACTTC. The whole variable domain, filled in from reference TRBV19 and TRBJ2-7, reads DGGITQSPKYLFRKEGQNVTLSCEQNLNHDAMYWYRQDPGQGLRLIYYSQIVNDFQKGDIAEGYSVSREKKESFPLTVTSAQKNPTAFYLCASSDSGFSYEQYFGPGTRLTVT.

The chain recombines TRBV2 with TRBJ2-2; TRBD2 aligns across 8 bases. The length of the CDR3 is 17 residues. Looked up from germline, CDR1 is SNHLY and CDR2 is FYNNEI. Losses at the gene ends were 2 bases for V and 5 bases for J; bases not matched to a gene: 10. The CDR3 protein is CASSELRGGPETGELFF. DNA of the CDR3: TGTGCCAGCAGTGAACTCCGGGGGGGGCCGGAGACCGGGGAGCTGTTTTTT.

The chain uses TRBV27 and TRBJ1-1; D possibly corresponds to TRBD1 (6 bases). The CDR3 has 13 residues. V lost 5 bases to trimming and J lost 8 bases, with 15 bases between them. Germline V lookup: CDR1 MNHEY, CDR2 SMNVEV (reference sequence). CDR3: CASSIPGGREAFF. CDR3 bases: TGTGCCAGCAGTATCCCCGGGGGGCGGGAAGCTTTCTTT.

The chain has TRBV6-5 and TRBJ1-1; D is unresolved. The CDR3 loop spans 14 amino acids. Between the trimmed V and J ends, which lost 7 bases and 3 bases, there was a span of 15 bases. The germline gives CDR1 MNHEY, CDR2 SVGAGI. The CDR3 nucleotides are TGTGCCAGCACCCCTCAAGAGGGAGACACTGAAGCTTTCTTT. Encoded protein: CASTPQEGDTEAFF.

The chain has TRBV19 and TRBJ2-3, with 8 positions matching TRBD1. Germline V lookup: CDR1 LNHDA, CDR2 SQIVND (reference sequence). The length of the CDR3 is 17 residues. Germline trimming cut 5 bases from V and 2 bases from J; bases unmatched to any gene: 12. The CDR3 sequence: CASSSRQGTYTTDTQYF. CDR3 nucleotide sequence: TGTGCCAGTAGTTCACGACAGGGGACCTATACCACAGATACGCAGTATTTT.

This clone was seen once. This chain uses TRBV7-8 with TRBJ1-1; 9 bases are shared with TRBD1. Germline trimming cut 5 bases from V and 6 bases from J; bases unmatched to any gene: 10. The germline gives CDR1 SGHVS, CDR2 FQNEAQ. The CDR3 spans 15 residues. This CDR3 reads CASSERDRAKSEAFF. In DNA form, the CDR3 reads TGTGCCAGCAGCGAAAGGGACAGGGCCAAATCTGAAGCTTTCTTT.

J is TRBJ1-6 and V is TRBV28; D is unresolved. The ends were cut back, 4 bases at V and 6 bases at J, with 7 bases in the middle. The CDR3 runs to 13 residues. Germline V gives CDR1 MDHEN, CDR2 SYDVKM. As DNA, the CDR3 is TGTGCCAGCAGTTCCCCAGTTAATTCACCCCTCCACTTT. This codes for CASSSPVNSPLHF.

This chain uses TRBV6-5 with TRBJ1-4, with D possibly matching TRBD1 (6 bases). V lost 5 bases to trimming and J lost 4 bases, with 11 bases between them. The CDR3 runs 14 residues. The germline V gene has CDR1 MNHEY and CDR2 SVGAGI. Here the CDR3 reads CASSQRDNNEKLFF. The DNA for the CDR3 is TGTGCCAGCAGTCAACGGGACAATAATGAAAAACTGTTTTTT.

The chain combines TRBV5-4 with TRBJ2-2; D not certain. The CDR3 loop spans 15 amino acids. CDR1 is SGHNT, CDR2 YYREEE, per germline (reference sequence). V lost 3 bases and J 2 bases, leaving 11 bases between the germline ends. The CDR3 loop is CASSSPRRNTGELFF. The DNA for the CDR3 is TGTGCCAGCAGCTCGCCCAGAAGAAACACCGGGGAGCTGTTTTTT.

CDR3 protein: CASSPRTGVNQPQHF. In nucleotides, the CDR3 is TGTGCCAGCAGTCCAAGGACAGGGGTTAATCAGCCCCAGCATTTT. The chain couples TRBV28 to TRBJ1-5; 9 bases line up with TRBD1. V dropped 5 bases and J dropped 4; count of bases not matched to a gene: 6. The CDR3 has 15 residues. Germline CDR1 reads MDHEN; CDR2 reads SYDVKM.

This chain's CDR3 is CASSRTGEPSYEQYF. Here the CDR3 DNA reads TGTGCCAGCAGCAGAACAGGGGAACCTTCCTACGAGCAGTACTTC. This chain links TRBV6-5 with TRBJ2-7, with 7 bases identical to TRBD1. The CDR3 covers 15 residues. The J segment lost 1 base and the V segment lost 6 bases, leaving 9 bases of the junction unmatched. Germline V lookup: CDR1 MNHEY, CDR2 SVGAGI.

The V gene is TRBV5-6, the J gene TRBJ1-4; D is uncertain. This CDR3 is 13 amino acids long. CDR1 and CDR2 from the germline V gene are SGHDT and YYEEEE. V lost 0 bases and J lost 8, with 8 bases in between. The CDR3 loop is CASSLGAGEKLFF. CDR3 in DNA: TGTGCCAGCAGCTTGGGGGCGGGGGAAAAACTGTTTTTT.

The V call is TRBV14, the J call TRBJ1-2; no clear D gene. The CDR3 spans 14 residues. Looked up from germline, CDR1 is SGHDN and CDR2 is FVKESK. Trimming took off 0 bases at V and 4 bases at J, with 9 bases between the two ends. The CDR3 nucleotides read TGTGCCAGCAGCCAAGATGCGGGAGCCTATGGCTACACCTTC. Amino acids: CASSQDAGAYGYTF. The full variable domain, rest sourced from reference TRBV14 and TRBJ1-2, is EAGVTQFPSHSVIEKGQTVTLRCDPISGHDNLYWYRRVMGKEIKFLLHFVKESKQDESGMPNNRFLAERTGGTYSTLKVQPAELEDSGVYFCASSQDAGAYGYTFGSGTRLTVV.

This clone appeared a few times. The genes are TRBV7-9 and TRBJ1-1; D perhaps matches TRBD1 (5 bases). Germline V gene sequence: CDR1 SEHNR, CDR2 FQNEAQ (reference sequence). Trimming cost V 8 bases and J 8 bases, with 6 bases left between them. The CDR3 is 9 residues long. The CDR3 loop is CASGAEAFF. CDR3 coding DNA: TGTGCCAGCGGGGCAGAAGCTTTCTTT.

CDR3 residues: CASSWTGDVNSPLHF. CDR3 bases: TGCGCCAGCAGCTGGACAGGGGATGTGAATTCACCCCTCCACTTT. The chain combines TRBV5-1 with TRBJ1-6; TRBD1 matches at 9 bases. Germline CDR1 is SGHRS and CDR2 is YFSETQ. V shed 3 bases and J 7 bases; nucleotides not matched to a gene: 5. The CDR3 sequence is 15 residues long.

The CDR3 DNA reads TGTGCCAGCAGACTCGGACAGGGTTTAGTAGAGCCCCAGCATTTT. It codes for CASRLGQGLVEPQHF. The chain employs TRBV6-6 and TRBJ1-5, with 8 bases aligning to TRBD1. Germline CDR1 MNHNY, CDR2 SVGAGI (reference sequence). Trimming removed 6 bases from V and 8 bases from J; junction bases left unmatched: 12. This CDR3 has 15 residues.

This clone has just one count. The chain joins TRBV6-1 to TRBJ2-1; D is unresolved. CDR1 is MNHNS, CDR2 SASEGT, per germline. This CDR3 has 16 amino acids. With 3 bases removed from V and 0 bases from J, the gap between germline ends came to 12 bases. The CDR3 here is CASSEYRSLSYNEQFF. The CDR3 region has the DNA TGTGCCAGCAGTGAGTACCGGTCCCTCTCCTACAATGAGCAGTTCTTC.

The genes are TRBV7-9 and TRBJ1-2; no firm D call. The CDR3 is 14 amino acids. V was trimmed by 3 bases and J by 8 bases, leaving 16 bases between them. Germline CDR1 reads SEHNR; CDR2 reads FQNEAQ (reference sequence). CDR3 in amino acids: CASSFWEVGQGYTF. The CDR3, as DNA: TGTGCCAGCAGCTTTTGGGAGGTAGGGCAAGGCTACACCTTC.

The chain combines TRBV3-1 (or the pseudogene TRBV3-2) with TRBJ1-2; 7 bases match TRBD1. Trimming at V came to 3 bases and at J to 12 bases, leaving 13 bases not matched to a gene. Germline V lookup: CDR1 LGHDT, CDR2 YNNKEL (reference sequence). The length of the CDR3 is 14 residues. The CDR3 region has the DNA TGTGCCAGCAGCCAGATCAGTCTCAGGGGGAGCAACACCTTC. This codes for CASSQISLRGSNTF.